Presented here are 28 T cell receptor beta chains from one specimen sequenced in a study of cytomegalovirus exposure and HLA in healthy donors. Clones were read by immunoSEQ multiplex PCR, and TCRdb kept only the in-frame ones, dropping some. The data contain 200,000 to 250,000 clones, around four fifths of them seen just once; the ten biggest clones take up roughly 13%. The sample consisted of PBMCs. The receptor set was obtained from a woman younger than 45 in good health and CMV-seropositive.

The rearrangement links TRBV11-2 to TRBJ2-2; D not certain. V gave up 4 bases and J gave up 9 bases, with 15 bases separating them. The CDR3 runs 14 residues. Germline assignment: CDR1 SGHAT and CDR2 FQNNGV. CDR3 sequence: CASSSNEQQRELFF. The CDR3 DNA follows: TGTGCCAGCAGCTCGAACGAACAGCAACGGGAGCTGTTTTTT.

This chain uses TRBV6-5 with TRBJ2-1; TRBD2 matches at 9 bases. Germline loops: CDR1 MNHEY, CDR2 SVGAGI. The CDR3 is 15 residues long. Trimming at V came to 6 bases and at J to 6 bases, leaving 9 bases not matched to a gene. CDR3: CASRKQGSGSNEQFF. The CDR3 DNA sequence: TGTGCCAGCAGGAAACAGGGTAGCGGGAGCAATGAGCAGTTCTTC.

The chain employs TRBV11-3 and TRBJ2-1; D not resolved. V lost 5 bases and J 1 base, leaving 15 bases between the germline ends. This CDR3 spans 16 amino acids. In germline, CDR1 is SGHNT, CDR2 YENEEA. The CDR3, as DNA: TGTGCCAGCAGCCTGGACCCGCTTGGGTCCTACAATGAGCAGTTCTTC. Translated: CASSLDPLGSYNEQFF.

The rearrangement joins TRBV29-1 to TRBJ1-1; 10 bases map to TRBD1. This CDR3 has 13 residues. Germline lookup yields CDR1 SQVTM and CDR2 ANQGSEA. The junction had 8 bases not matched to a gene; V was cut back by 7 bases and J by 6 bases. The CDR3 DNA reads TGCAGCGCCGAGGGACAGGGGAAACCTGAAGCTTTCTTT. Amino acids: CSAEGQGKPEAFF.

This chain joins TRBV7-9 and TRBJ2-5, with 8 bases lining up with TRBD2. Germline V gene data show CDR1 as SEHNR and CDR2 as FQNEAQ (reference sequence). The length of the CDR3 is 14 residues. V lost 5 bases to trimming and J lost 5 bases; unmatched junction nucleotides: 7. CDR3 in DNA: TGTGCCAGCAGCACCCGGACTAGCTGGGAGACCCAGTACTTC. The encoded protein is CASSTRTSWETQYF.

The V and J genes are TRBV10-2 and TRBJ2-2; D is possibly TRBD2 (6 bases). This CDR3 is 18 amino acids long. Germline-derived CDR1 and CDR2 are WSHSY and SAAADI. V was cut by 6 bases and J by 4 bases, with 24 bases left in between. The CDR3 reads CASRSSSSGALPTGELFF. CDR3 DNA: TGCGCCAGCAGGAGTTCTTCATCGGGAGCGTTACCCACCGGGGAGCTGTTTTTT.

This chain joins TRBV29-1 and TRBJ1-2; TRBD1 might be the D (6 bases). The CDR3 runs 12 residues. The V and J ends lost 4 bases and 6 bases respectively, with 12 bases between them. Germline CDR1 is SQVTM and CDR2 is ANQGSEA. The CDR3 DNA is TGCAGCGTTGGTCCAGGGGAAAATGGCTACACCTTC. Residues: CSVGPGENGYTF.

The chain couples TRBV6-5 to TRBJ1-3; D is unresolved. The CDR3 is 16 residues long. Trimming took 0 bases from V and 0 from J, leaving 9 bases between them. Germline lookup yields CDR1 MNHEY and CDR2 SVGAGI. As DNA, the CDR3 is TGTGCCAGCAGTTACTCGACGGGCAGCTCTGGAAACACCATATATTTT. It encodes CASSYSTGSSGNTIYF.

The chain uses TRBV27 and TRBJ2-5; no firm D call. Trimming removed 8 bases from V and 5 bases from J, with 18 bases in between. The CDR3 has 14 residues. CDR1 MNHEY and CDR2 SMNVEV come from the germline V gene (reference sequence). CDR3 coding DNA: TGTGCCAGCGGGCCGGGTCCCGTCCCGGAGACCCAGTACTTC. It codes for CASGPGPVPETQYF.

This chain joins TRBV2 and TRBJ2-4; TRBD1 matches 7 bases. CDR1 is SNHLY and CDR2 is FYNNEI in the germline V gene. V lost 6 bases and J lost 0; bases outside the gene matches: 11. There are 17 residues in the CDR3. The CDR3 nucleotides read TGTGCCAGCAGGGACCGGGACAGATACCTAGCCAAAAACATTCAGTACTTC. It specifies CASRDRDRYLAKNIQYF.

The CDR3: CAWSVSGREQYF. CDR3 bases: TGTGCCTGGAGTGTTTCAGGGAGGGAGCAGTACTTC. The chain has TRBV30 and TRBJ2-7; a weak D match, TRBD2 (6 bases). This CDR3 has 12 residues. Germline CDR1 GTSNPN, CDR2 SVGIG (reference sequence). Trimming took 0 bases from V and 7 from J, leaving 10 bases between them.

This clone was seen only a few times. The rearrangement joins TRBV19 to TRBJ1-2, with 9 bases fitting TRBD1. V lost 5 bases, J lost 8 bases, and 6 bases stayed unmatched. The germline CDR1 and CDR2 sequences are LNHDA and SQIVND (reference sequence). The CDR3 sequence is 13 residues long. Here the CDR3 reads CASSPRTGEGYTF. CDR3 DNA: TGTGCCAGTAGTCCGCGGACAGGGGAGGGCTACACCTTC. The variable domain in full, completed from reference TRBV19 and TRBJ1-2, reads DGGITQSPKYLFRKEGQNVTLSCEQNLNHDAMYWYRQDPGQGLRLIYYSQIVNDFQKGDIAEGYSVSREKKESFPLTVTSAQKNPTAFYLCASSPRTGEGYTFGSGTRLTVV.

This chain connects TRBV5-1 to TRBJ2-6; the match to TRBD1 covers 7 bases. The V segment lost 4 bases and the J segment 0 bases; nucleotides outside the gene matches: 13. Germline V gene data show CDR1 as SGHRS and CDR2 as YFSETQ. CDR3 length: 19 amino acids. The CDR3 spells CASSPRGSTGDSGANVLTF. The CDR3 bases are TGCGCCAGCAGCCCGCGCGGTTCAACAGGGGACTCTGGGGCCAACGTCCTGACTTTC.

The chain is built from TRBV5-1 and TRBJ2-3; D is perhaps TRBD1 (6 bases). The CDR3 runs 13 residues. Germline CDR1 reads SGHRS; CDR2 reads YFSETQ. With 2 bases removed from V and 4 bases from J, the gap between germline ends came to 8 bases. CDR3 bases: TGCGCCAGCAGCTTTAGACAGGCAGATACGCAGTATTTT. Residues: CASSFRQADTQYF.

This chain connects TRBV11-1 to TRBJ2-2; TRBD2 aligns across 10 bases. V lost 4 bases to trimming and J lost 5 bases; unmatched junction nucleotides: 7. This CDR3 is 16 amino acids long. From germline, CDR1 is SGHAT and CDR2 FQDESV (reference sequence). As DNA, the CDR3 is TGTGCCAGCAGCTCGGAGGGACTAGCGTTGACCGGGGAGCTGTTTTTT. Translated: CASSSEGLALTGELFF.

The chain's CDR3 is CASSSDRGENIQYF. The CDR3 coding sequence is TGCGCCAGCAGCTCAGACAGGGGGGAAAACATTCAGTACTTC. The V and J genes are TRBV5-1 and TRBJ2-4, with 9 bases fitting TRBD1. Trimming at V came to 3 bases and at J to 5 bases, leaving 3 bases not matched to a gene. The CDR3 is made up of 14 amino acids. Germline lookup yields CDR1 SGHRS and CDR2 YFSETQ. The whole variable domain, filled in from reference TRBV5-1 and TRBJ2-4, reads KAGVTQTPRYLIKTRGQQVTLSCSPISGHRSVSWYQQTPGQGLQFLFEYFSETQRNKGNFPGRFSGRQFSNSRSEMNVSTLELGDSALYLCASSSDRGENIQYFGAGTRLSVL.

The J gene is TRBJ2-7, the V gene TRBV15; D not certain. V lost 1 base and J 8 bases, leaving 9 bases between the germline ends. The CDR3 covers 12 residues. Germline CDR1 and CDR2: LNHNV and YYDKDF (reference sequence). The CDR3 reads CATSRGVEKQYF. The CDR3, as DNA: TGTGCCACCAGCAGAGGGGTAGAGAAGCAGTACTTC. The entire variable domain, with the rest obtained from reference TRBV15 and TRBJ2-7, is as follows: DAMVIQNPRYQVTQFGKPVTLSCSQTLNHNVMYWYQQKSSQAPKLLFHYYDKDFNNEADTPDNFQSRRPNTSFCFLDIRSPGLGDTAMYLCATSRGVEKQYFGPGTRLTVT.

The rearrangement uses TRBV5-4 and TRBJ1-2; D might be TRBD1 (6 bases). Trimming removed 1 base from V and 8 bases from J, with 12 bases in between. This CDR3 is 13 amino acids long. CDR1 and CDR2 from the germline V gene are SGHNT and YYREEE (reference sequence). CDR3: CASSLMGGWGYTF. The CDR3 region has the DNA TGTGCCAGCAGCTTGATGGGGGGCTGGGGCTACACCTTC.

This rearrangement joins TRBV7-2 to TRBJ2-7; maybe TRBD1 (6 bases). The V gene's germline CDR1 is SGHTA and CDR2 FQGNSA. Trimming stripped 3 bases from V and 4 bases from J, with 16 bases between. The CDR3 runs to 15 residues. The CDR3 region is CASSFPGQGEYEQYF. CDR3 DNA: TGTGCCAGCAGCTTTCCGGGACAAGGAGAGTACGAGCAGTACTTC.

In this sample, this clone turned up many times. The gene calls are TRBV2 and TRBJ2-7, with TRBD2 matching 8 bases. The V gene's germline CDR1 is SNHLY and CDR2 FYNNEI. This CDR3 region has 15 residues. V lost 4 bases to trimming and J lost 0 bases; unmatched junction nucleotides: 5. CDR3 protein: CASSGLALNSYEQYF. The CDR3, as DNA: TGTGCCAGCAGTGGACTAGCGCTCAACTCCTACGAGCAGTACTTC.

In regard to this clone: A much larger clone lies a single base off, so this may be a read error. This chain links TRBV2 with TRBJ1-2; the match to TRBD1 covers 8 bases. The CDR3 is 12 residues long. Trimming removed 6 bases from V and 5 bases from J; junction bases left unmatched: 2. Germline lookup yields CDR1 SNHLY and CDR2 FYNNEI. CDR3: CASSRTGYGYTF. The CDR3 region has the DNA TGTGCCAGCAGCCGGACAGGGTATGGCTACACCTTC.

CDR3: CASSSGQGGRKLFF. The DNA for the CDR3 is TGTGCCAGCAGTTCGGGACAGGGTGGGAGAAAACTGTTTTTT. This chain joins TRBV27 and TRBJ1-4; 9 positions agree with TRBD1. There are 14 residues in the CDR3. Germline values: CDR1 MNHEY, CDR2 SMNVEV (reference sequence). V dropped 4 bases and J dropped 10; count of bases not matched to a gene: 7.

This clone has a handful of counts. The chain recombines TRBV6-5 with TRBJ2-7; 7 nucleotides agree with TRBD1. CDR1 is MNHEY and CDR2 is SVGAGI in the germline V gene. The CDR3 covers 15 residues. V shed 2 bases, J shed 3 bases, and the junction held 7 bases outside the gene matches. CDR3 region: CASSYNPRDSYEQYF. The CDR3, as DNA: TGTGCCAGCAGTTACAATCCACGGGACAGCTACGAGCAGTACTTC.

The chain uses TRBV7-2 and TRBJ2-7, with unresolved D. V was pared by 4 bases and J by 0 bases, with 7 bases between. Germline loops: CDR1 SGHTA, CDR2 FQGNSA. The CDR3 has 13 residues. The CDR3 DNA follows: TGTGCCAGCAGCTACGTGGACTCCTACGAGCAGTACTTC. This gives the protein CASSYVDSYEQYF.

The rearrangement joins TRBV27 to TRBJ1-2; TRBD1 matches 9 bases. V was clipped by 6 bases and J by 4 bases; unmatched bases: 9. Germline loops: CDR1 MNHEY, CDR2 SMNVEV (reference sequence). The CDR3 extends over 15 amino acids. This chain's CDR3 is CASRRTGTGPYGYTF. For the CDR3, the DNA is TGTGCCAGCAGGCGTACCGGGACAGGGCCCTATGGCTACACCTTC.

The chain is built from TRBV18 and TRBJ2-7, with D perhaps matching TRBD1 (5 bases). Germline V lookup: CDR1 KGHSH, CDR2 LQKENI. The CDR3 is made up of 13 amino acids. Trimming stripped 3 bases from V and 6 bases from J, with 12 bases between. The DNA for the CDR3 is TGTGCCAGCTCACCGGTGCATGGGGCCGAGCAGTACTTC. This translates into CASSPVHGAEQYF. Drawing the rest from reference TRBV18 and TRBJ2-7, the complete variable domain is NAGVMQNPRHLVRRRGQEARLRCSPMKGHSHVYWYRQLPEEGLKFMVYLQKENIIDESGMPKERFSAEFPKEGPSILRIQQVVRGDSAAYFCASSPVHGAEQYFGPGTRLTVT.

This chain uses TRBV5-1 with TRBJ2-7, with a possible D match to TRBD1 (8 bases). The germline V gene has CDR1 SGHRS and CDR2 YFSETQ. Trimming shortened V by 4 bases and J by 1 base, and 15 bases separated the two germline ends. The CDR3 covers 15 residues. CDR3 sequence (DNA): TGCGCCAGCAGCCTGACAGGGGAGGGTTCCTACGAGCAGTACTTC. This gives the protein CASSLTGEGSYEQYF.

This rearrangement joins TRBV5-6 to TRBJ2-7; D unclear. Per the germline V gene, CDR1 is SGHDT and CDR2 is YYEEEE. The CDR3 length is 14 residues. Trimming pared 2 bases from V and 3 bases from J, leaving 12 bases between. The chain's CDR3 is CASSFSATRYEQYF. CDR3 DNA: TGTGCCAGCAGCTTTAGTGCAACCCGCTACGAGCAGTACTTC.